The rows below give T cell receptor beta chains drawn from one sample of a study of blood T cell repertoires in COVID-19. Profiled with immunoSEQ multiplex PCR; TCRdb holds only in-frame clones, not every one. This sample has some 100,000 clones; 80% to 90% occur once, and the top ten carry approximately 17%. Sequencing was done on a sample of peripheral blood. Receptor source: a human donor in a cohort sampled during active COVID-19. Each CDR3 is given with its conserved first and last residue. Fields, in order: D gene, V gene, J gene, clone size, CDR3 DNA, CDR3 protein. D genes are given only for firm matches. For some rows the clone size is stated as once, few or many, or as a class when expanded; others skip it.

>TRBD2|TRBV7-9|TRBJ2-2|NA
TGTGCCAGCAGCTTCACGCGGGCTAGCGGGATGCCCGGGGAGCTGTTTTTT
CASSFTRASGMPGELFF
>NA|TRBV24-1|TRBJ2-5|NA
TGTGCCACCAGTGACCCGGACAACCCTCAGGGGAGAGAGACCCAGTACTTC
CATSDPDNPQGRETQYF
>TRBD2|TRBV2|TRBJ2-1|once
TGTGCCAGCAGTGAAGGATACATCGGGCTAGCGGGGGGCAATGAGCAGTTCTTC
CASSEGYIGLAGGNEQFF
>TRBD2|TRBV28|TRBJ2-3|NA
TGTGCCAGCAGTTCCTCCGGGACTAGAGGTAGAGATACGCAGTATTTT
CASSSSGTRGRDTQYF
>NA|TRBV18|TRBJ2-3|NA
TGTGCCAGCTCACTACAGGATCGGCGGGATACGCAGTATTTT
CASSLQDRRDTQYF
>NA|TRBV10-1|TRBJ1-4|NA
TGCGCCAGCAGCCCGGGATCTCCTGAAAAACTGTTTTTT
CASSPGSPEKLFF
>NA|TRBV11-3|TRBJ2-7|NA
TGTGCCAGCACCCTTCCGGAGACGGCGTCCTACGAGCAGTACTTC
CASTLPETASYEQYF
>TRBD1|TRBV6-5|TRBJ2-2|NA
TGTGCCAGCAGTCGACAGGGGCTCCTGACCGGGGAGCTGTTTTTT
CASSRQGLLTGELFF
>NA|TRBV4-2|TRBJ2-3|NA
TGTGCCAGCAGCCATGGGGCCTCCCCGCCTACTAGCACAGATACGCAGTATTTT
CASSHGASPPTSTDTQYF
>NA|TRBV3-1/TRBV3-2|TRBJ1-4|NA
TGTGCCAGCAGCCAAGCGGGGACTGATGAAAAACTGTTTTTT
CASSQAGTDEKLFF
>NA|TRBV6-6|TRBJ1-5|NA
TGTGCCAGCAGGGCAGGGGAGGGTGCCCAGCATTTT
CASRAGEGAQHF
>TRBD2|TRBV7-9|TRBJ2-1|NA
TGTGCCAGCAGCTTTAGCGGGGGAGGGACCAATGAGCAGTTCTTC
CASSFSGGGTNEQFF
>TRBD2|TRBV4-1|TRBJ2-7|NA
TGCGCCAGCAGCCGTTGGACTAGCGGATACTACGAGCAGTACTTC
CASSRWTSGYYEQYF
>TRBD2|TRBV6-6|TRBJ2-3|NA
TGTGCCACCTCCCTTAGCGGGGGGGCAGGAGATACGCAGTATTTT
CATSLSGGAGDTQYF
>NA|TRBV7-9|TRBJ1-5|NA
TGTGCCAGCAGCTCCGGAACCCTAGGCGCGTATCAGCCCCAGCATTTT
CASSSGTLGAYQPQHF
>TRBD1|TRBV11-3|TRBJ2-2|NA
TGTGCCAGCGGTACAGGGGACACCGGGGAGCTGTTTTTT
CASGTGDTGELFF
>TRBD2|TRBV4-1|TRBJ2-5|NA
TGCGCCAGCAGCCAGATTCCGGGACTAGCGGGGAGTCAAGAGACCCAGTACTTC
CASSQIPGLAGSQETQYF
>NA|TRBV11-2|TRBJ1-3|NA
TGTGCCAGCAGCTTATTTGGAGGGGAGCTCTCTGGAAACACCATATATTTT
CASSLFGGELSGNTIYF
>TRBD2|TRBV5-1|TRBJ2-2|NA
TGCGCCAGCAGCCGCCAGACTAGCGGGGGTTCCGGGGAGCTGTTTTTT
CASSRQTSGGSGELFF
>NA|TRBV19|TRBJ1-2|NA
TGTGCCAGTAGTATAGAAGACAGCGAGTATGGCTACACCTTC
CASSIEDSEYGYTF
>TRBD2|TRBV9|TRBJ2-7|NA
TGTGCCAGCAGCGTAGCTGGGGGGGGCTACGAGCAGTACTTC
CASSVAGGGYEQYF
>NA|TRBV19|TRBJ1-5|NA
TGTGCCAGTAGGACGGGCCTCTCCGGGGTTCAGCCCCAGCATTTT
CASRTGLSGVQPQHF
>NA|TRBV2|TRBJ2-7|NA
TGTGCCAGCAGACAAGGACTCGATTCCTACGAGCAGTACTTC
CASRQGLDSYEQYF
>TRBD1|TRBV28|TRBJ1-2|NA
TGTGCCAGCTTTCCTGAAGGGACAGGGGCCTATGGCTACACCTTC
CASFPEGTGAYGYTF
>NA|TRBV5-6|TRBJ1-5|NA
TGTGCCAGCAGCTTCGGGAATCAGCCCCAGCATTTT
CASSFGNQPQHF
>NA|TRBV5-6|TRBJ1-2|NA
TGTGCCAGCAGCTTGTTCAGCACCCTCCCGGGGGGCTACACCTTC
CASSLFSTLPGGYTF
>NA|TRBV7-9|TRBJ1-2|NA
TGTGCCAGCAGCTTACCCCGACAGATTTTAGGGTATGGCTACACCTTC
CASSLPRQILGYGYTF
>TRBD1|TRBV28|TRBJ2-7|NA
TGTGCCAGCAGTTTAACCGGGACAGGGAAAACTTACGAGCAGTACTTC
CASSLTGTGKTYEQYF
>NA|TRBV21-1|TRBJ1-5|once
TGTGCCAGCATTAGGGGCCCCCGGAAGATTAATCAGCCCCAGCATTTT
CASIRGPRKINQPQHF
>NA|TRBV6-5|TRBJ1-1|NA
TGTGCCAGCAGCCAGACAGGTAACACTGAAGCTTTCTTT
CASSQTGNTEAFF
>TRBD1|TRBV19|TRBJ1-2|once
TGTGCCAGTAGTAAGGCCGGGACAGGGGGCTACACCTTC
CASSKAGTGGYTF
>NA|TRBV30|TRBJ1-2|NA
TGTGCCTGGGGCGTAGGACCAGGGGATGGCTACACCTTC
CAWGVGPGDGYTF
>NA|TRBV6-1|TRBJ1-5|NA
TGTGCCAGCAGTGAAGCGAGGGGGTGGGTATGGCAGCCCCAGCATTTT
CASSEARGWVWQPQHF
>NA|TRBV7-8|TRBJ1-2|NA
TGTGCCAGCAGCTTAGCGGGGGGGACTAACTATGGCTACACCTTC
CASSLAGGTNYGYTF
>TRBD1|TRBV29-1|TRBJ2-7|NA
TGCAGCGTTGCTACCGGGACAGGCTCCTACGAGCAGTACTTC
CSVATGTGSYEQYF
>NA|TRBV19|TRBJ1-2|NA
TGTGCCAGTAGTATCGACAGGATTAGTGGCTACACCTTC
CASSIDRISGYTF
>TRBD1|TRBV19|TRBJ2-2|few
TGTGCCAGTAGCACCGGGACAGCGAACACCGGGGAGCTGTTTTTT
CASSTGTANTGELFF
>TRBD1|TRBV7-8|TRBJ1-1|NA
TGTGCCAGCAGCTTAGCAACAGGGGGGGACACTGAAGCTTTCTTT
CASSLATGGDTEAFF
>NA|TRBV28|TRBJ2-1|NA
TGTGCCAGCAGTCCCTCAATGGGACGGGACAACAATGAGCAGTTCTTC
CASSPSMGRDNNEQFF
>NA|TRBV4-1|TRBJ2-3|NA
TGCGCCAGCGGACAAACAGGGACCAGGACAGATACGCAGTATTTT
CASGQTGTRTDTQYF
>NA|TRBV4-3|TRBJ1-4|NA
TGCGCCAGCAGCCAAGATTTAACGGTTAATGAAAAACTGTTTTTT
CASSQDLTVNEKLFF
>NA|TRBV11-3|TRBJ2-3|NA
TGTGCCAGCAGCCACCCGGCAGATACGCAGTATTTT
CASSHPADTQYF
>TRBD2|TRBV19|TRBJ2-3|NA
TGTGCCACCTCGGGGGGAAGCACAGATACGCAGTATTTT
CATSGGSTDTQYF
>NA|TRBV7-9|TRBJ2-2|once
TGTGCCAGCAGCTTGGGACAGAACACCGGGGAGCTGTTTTTT
CASSLGQNTGELFF
>NA|TRBV10-3|TRBJ2-1|NA
TGTGCCATCAGTGAGGACTCCAGCTCCTACAATGAGCAGTTCTTC
CAISEDSSSYNEQFF
>NA|TRBV11-1|TRBJ1-1|NA
TGTGCCAGCAGCTCCCGAAGCGGATCAGAAGCTTTCTTT
CASSSRSGSEAFF
>NA|TRBV25-1|TRBJ2-7|NA
TGTGCCAGCAGTCGCCGGGGCTACGAGCAGTACTTC
CASSRRGYEQYF
>NA|TRBV19|TRBJ1-1|NA
TGTGCCAGTAGTATGGGGAGGACTGAAGCTTTCTTT
CASSMGRTEAFF
>TRBD1|TRBV6-1|TRBJ1-4|NA
TGTGCCAGCAGTGGGGGACAGTTCCTTGCAACTAATGAAAAACTGTTTTTT
CASSGGQFLATNEKLFF
>NA|TRBV5-1|TRBJ2-7|NA
TGCGCCAGCAGTACAGGTTACTACGAGCAGTACTTC
CASSTGYYEQYF
>NA|TRBV2|TRBJ2-5|NA
TGTGCCAGCATCCAGCAAGAGACCCAGTACTTC
CASIQQETQYF
>TRBD1|TRBV7-7|TRBJ2-5|NA
TGTGCCAGCACCCTCGACAGGGGAGAGACCCAGTACTTC
CASTLDRGETQYF
>NA|TRBV28|TRBJ1-6|NA
TGTGCCAGCAGTTTGCGGGGTGGGTCACCCCTCCACTTT
CASSLRGGSPLHF
>NA|TRBV7-9|TRBJ2-7|NA
TGTGCCAGCAGCCGAGGGGGTAACGAGCAGTACTTC
CASSRGGNEQYF
>NA|TRBV20-1|TRBJ1-2|once
TGCAGTGCTAGTCCGGATGGGCTCGACTATGGCTACACCTTC
CSASPDGLDYGYTF